This entry describes one T cell receptor beta chain. Its antigen is not known. Unique molecular identifiers (one per individual cDNA molecule) were attached. TCRdb independently ran MiXCR on the 5' RACE reads; one entry per CDR3 protein. The sample includes approximately 64,000 distinct CDR3 sequences, around 18% of them seen just once. The sample is drawn from a study of early T cells in non-severe SARS-CoV-2 infection. The overall study: Sequencing was performed on bulk RNA from unsorted whole blood, leaving chains unpaired.

Looked up from germline, CDR1 is SGHAT and CDR2 is FQNNGV. The length of the CDR3 is 17 residues. Deletions cut 4 bases from V and 4 bases from J, with 19 bases between. Broader study findings: Database matching using VDJdb favored anti-spike CD8 responses, with private and CD4 specificities left missing.

The sample consisted of whole blood, taken at baseline. The clonotype was recovered from an adult who was a healthcare worker with PCR-confirmed SARS-CoV-2 infection or an uninfected control (not recorded which). The chain uses TRBV11-2 and TRBJ2-2; D possibly corresponds to TRBD2 (6 bases). DNA of the CDR3: TGTGCCAGCAGCTCCCAGCAGGGACTTCTTGGCACCGGGGAGCTGTTTTTT. Translation gives CASSSQQGLLGTGELFF.